A single sample is the source of the 14 T cell receptor beta chains below, sequenced in a study of blood T cell repertoires in COVID-19. TCRdb's copy holds only in-frame clones and misses some; the assay was immunoSEQ multiplex PCR. This table holds about 300,000 clones, more than 85% found once. The sequencing sample was made of peripheral blood. The receptors stem from a woman aged 30 to 39 with COVID-19, enrolled during active disease.

The chain has TRBV30 and TRBJ2-7, with 11 nucleotides matching TRBD1. The CDR3 spans 12 residues. Germline assignment: CDR1 GTSNPN and CDR2 SVGIG (reference sequence). J was trimmed by 6 bases and V by 8 bases; bases with no gene match: 6. Here the CDR3 DNA reads TGTGCCAGGGGACAGGGGGACGGCGAGCAGTACTTC. Translating gives CARGQGDGEQYF.

The chain links TRBV25-1 to TRBJ2-2, with 10 positions matching TRBD1. Trimming at V came to 6 bases and at J to 5 bases, leaving 6 bases not matched to a gene. This CDR3 is 15 amino acids long. Germline CDR1 MGHDK, CDR2 SYGVNS. Here the CDR3 reads CASRLGTGVTGELFF. The CDR3 DNA sequence: TGTGCCAGCAGACTTGGGACAGGGGTAACCGGGGAGCTGTTTTTT.

The rearrangement uses TRBV10-2 and TRBJ2-7, with a weak D call TRBD2 (5 bases). V gave up 7 bases and J gave up 1 base, with 11 bases separating them. The CDR3 spans 13 residues. Per the germline V gene, CDR1 is WSHSY and CDR2 is SAAADI. As DNA, the CDR3 is TGCGCCAGCACGCCTAGCCCTTCCTACGAGCAGTACTTC. Its protein is CASTPSPSYEQYF.

This clone has a single count. The V gene is TRBV15, the J gene TRBJ1-2; 9 nucleotides match TRBD1. The CDR3 has 16 amino acids. V lost 5 bases, J lost 3 bases, and 10 bases stayed unmatched. The germline gives CDR1 LNHNV, CDR2 YYDKDF (reference sequence). Written as DNA, the CDR3 is TGTGCCACCAGCGAACCGGGACAGGGTTACCACTATGGCTACACCTTC. This encodes CATSEPGQGYHYGYTF.

This chain connects TRBV7-2 to TRBJ1-3; D remains ambiguous. The germline V gene encodes CDR1 SGHTA and CDR2 FQGNSA. CDR3 size: 15 residues. The V gene lost 5 bases and the J gene lost 0 bases, with 11 bases spanning the gap. CDR3 loop: CASSLAGFSGNTIYF. CDR3 sequence (DNA): TGTGCCAGCAGCCTCGCCGGTTTCTCTGGAAACACCATATATTTT.

The CDR3 nucleotides are TGTGCCAGCAGTTTCTCATGGGAGGGCACAGATACGCAGTATTTT. Residues: CASSFSWEGTDTQYF. The chain carries TRBV6-4 and TRBJ2-3; TRBD2 might be the D (6 bases). V gave up 5 bases and J gave up 1 base, with 13 bases separating them. This CDR3 comprises 15 residues. Germline CDR1 is MRHNA and CDR2 is SNTAGT.

The V and J genes are TRBV6-5 and TRBJ2-1; 7 nucleotides line up with TRBD1. J was trimmed by 3 bases and V by 6 bases; bases with no gene match: 8. The CDR3 covers 15 residues. Germline V gene sequence: CDR1 MNHEY, CDR2 SVGAGI. This CDR3 reads CASSGTAPLYNEQFF. The CDR3 DNA reads as TGTGCCAGCAGCGGGACAGCGCCGCTCTACAATGAGCAGTTCTTC.

The V and J genes are TRBV30 and TRBJ1-1; no firm D call. Germline loops: CDR1 GTSNPN, CDR2 SVGIG (reference sequence). The CDR3 runs to 13 residues. With 4 bases removed from V and 3 bases from J, the gap between germline ends came to 12 bases. CDR3 in amino acids: CAWNLELDTEAFF. DNA of the CDR3: TGTGCCTGGAATCTCGAGTTGGACACTGAAGCTTTCTTT.

The V call is TRBV19, the J call TRBJ1-1, with D possibly TRBD1 on 6 matching bases. The length of the CDR3 is 15 residues. V was shortened by 1 base and J by 4 bases, with 13 bases between the two germline ends. Germline values: CDR1 LNHDA, CDR2 SQIVND (reference sequence). This CDR3 is CASSIGTRGPTEAFF. DNA for the CDR3: TGTGCCAGTAGTATAGGAACCAGGGGACCCACTGAAGCTTTCTTT.

This rearrangement joins TRBV5-1 to TRBJ2-5; the D gene is possibly TRBD2 (5 bases). The germline CDR1 and CDR2 sequences are SGHRS and YFSETQ. V lost 2 bases to trimming and J lost 5 bases, with 10 bases between them. CDR3 length: 13 residues. This CDR3 reads CASSLRGEETQYF. In nucleotides, the CDR3 is TGCGCCAGCAGCTTACGGGGAGAGGAGACCCAGTACTTC.

The chain carries TRBV19 and TRBJ1-2; D not certain. From germline, CDR1 is LNHDA and CDR2 SQIVND (reference sequence). Trimming removed 1 base from V and 3 bases from J, with 6 bases in between. CDR3 length equals 13 residues. DNA of the CDR3: TGTGCCAGTAGTATAGGGGCAGACTATGGCTACACCTTC. It codes for CASSIGADYGYTF.

This clone was seen once. This chain uses TRBV20-1 with TRBJ2-7; D is uncertain. The V gene lost 5 bases and the J gene lost 3 bases, with 8 bases spanning the gap. The CDR3 runs 11 residues. Germline CDR1 is DFQATT and CDR2 is SNEGSKA (reference sequence). The CDR3 here is CSASRSYEQYF. The CDR3 DNA follows: TGCAGTGCTTCCCGTAGCTACGAGCAGTACTTC.

V gene TRBV21-1 combines with J gene TRBJ1-5. TRBV21-1 is shown as a pseudogene. This CDR3 has 14 residues. The CDR3 sequence is CASTRGGFSQPQHF. CDR3 nucleotides: TGTGCCAGCACTAGGGGAGGGTTTAGTCAGCCCCAGCATTTT.

This clone was recorded many times. Other DNA sequences in this specimen translate into the identical CDR3. The V and J genes are TRBV7-2 and TRBJ2-1; TRBD2 agrees at 9 bases. The CDR3 has 15 residues. J lost 4 bases, V lost 2 bases, and 3 bases had no gene match. From germline, CDR1 is SGHTA and CDR2 FQGNSA. CDR3 DNA: TGTGCCAGCAGCTTACAGACTAGCGGTTACAATGAGCAGTTCTTC. This encodes CASSLQTSGYNEQFF.